The text below deals with one T cell receptor beta chain. This specimen comes from a study of regulatory T cells in long-lasting Graves disease. Time point in this sample: newly diagnosed GD, antithyroid drugs for less than 3 months. Preparation of the TCR library used RNA extracted from PBMCs. For TCR beta, libraries came from iRepertoire HTBI primers and Arm-PCR of CDR3 regions. In TCRdb, the multiplex PCR reads were re-called with MiXCR into one record per CDR3 protein. The sample shows roughly 610,000 distinct CDR3 sequences, roughly 15% of them seen only once. V gave up 1 base and J gave up 7 bases; unmatched junction bases: 9. Germline values: CDR1 LGHDT, CDR2 YNNKEL (reference sequence). The CDR3 covers 15 residues. This sample also appeared in a second study, on T cells in Graves' hyperthyroidism and ophthalmopathy.

The source is a woman in her thirties with Graves disease. This sequence joins TRBV3-1 and TRBJ2-7, with TRBD2 matching 8 bases. Sequenced here: peripheral blood mononuclear cells (PBMCs), sampled at new diagnosis, from a patient treated with antithyroid drugs. CDR3: CASSQGVAGLGEQYF. The CDR3 DNA reads TGTGCCAGCAGCCAAGGAGTAGCGGGATTAGGTGAGCAGTACTTC.